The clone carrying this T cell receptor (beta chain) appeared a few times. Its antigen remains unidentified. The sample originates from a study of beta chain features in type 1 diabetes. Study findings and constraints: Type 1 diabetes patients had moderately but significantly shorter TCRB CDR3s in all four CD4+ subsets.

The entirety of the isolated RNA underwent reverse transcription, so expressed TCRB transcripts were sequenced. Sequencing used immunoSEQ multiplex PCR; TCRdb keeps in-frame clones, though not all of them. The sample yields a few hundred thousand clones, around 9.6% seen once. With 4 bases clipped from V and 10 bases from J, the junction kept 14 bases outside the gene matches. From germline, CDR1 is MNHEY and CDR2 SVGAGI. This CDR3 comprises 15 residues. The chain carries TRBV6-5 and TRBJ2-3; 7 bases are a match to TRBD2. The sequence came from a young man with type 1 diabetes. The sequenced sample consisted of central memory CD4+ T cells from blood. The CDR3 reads CASSFGAGEWSAQYF. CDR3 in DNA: TGTGCCAGCAGTTTCGGTGCGGGAGAATGGTCGGCGCAGTATTTT.